The 30 T cell receptor beta chains presented below share a single source sample, sequenced in a study of regulatory T cells in long-lasting Graves disease. TCR beta libraries were built with iRepertoire HTBI primers and Arm-PCR of CDR3 regions. One entry per CDR3 protein, called by TCRdb with MiXCR from the multiplex PCR reads. The sample holds 420,000 or so distinct CDR3 sequences, about a sixth seen once. As for time point: newly diagnosed GD, antithyroid drugs for less than 3 months. From RNA extracted from PBMCs, the TCR library was made. These data were likewise used in another study, on T cells in Graves' hyperthyroidism and ophthalmopathy.

This sample comprised peripheral blood mononuclear cells (PBMCs), obtained at new diagnosis, from a patient treated with antithyroid drugs. All receptors come from a woman aged 18-30 years with Graves disease.

This clonotype has more than one count but fewer than ten. V is TRBV28 and J is TRBJ2-5; D might be TRBD1 or TRBD2, each matching 6 bases. The germline V gene encodes CDR1 MDHEN and CDR2 SYDVKM. This CDR3 has 14 residues. Trimming removed 4 bases at V and 5 bases at J, with 14 bases between. CDR3 protein: CASSYLGGRETQYF. The CDR3 nucleotides read TGTGCCAGCAGTTATCTGGGGGGCAGGGAGACCCAGTACTTC.

The chain uses TRBV19 and TRBJ1-2; D is perhaps TRBD1 (6 bases). The V gene's germline CDR1 is LNHDA and CDR2 SQIVND (reference sequence). The CDR3 totals 14 residues. V dropped 5 bases and J dropped 4 bases, with 14 bases sitting between them. The DNA of the CDR3 is TGTGCCAGTAGTCCACAGGGTCGAGGCTATGGCTACACCTTC. Protein product: CASSPQGRGYGYTF.

In the case of this clonotype: A far more abundant clone sits one base away, making this likely a read error. CDR3 sequence reads: CASSRRDVYEQYF. The CDR3 region has the DNA TGTGCCAGCAGCCGACGAGACGTCTACGAGCAGTACTTC. The chain is built from TRBV7-6 and TRBJ2-3; D unresolved. The J call is uncertain, as TRBJ2-7 better fits the DNA end. This CDR3 has 13 residues. CDR1 is SGHVS and CDR2 is FNYEAQ in the germline V gene.

Of note for this clonotype: A much more abundant neighbour one base away suggests this may be a read error. This chain links TRBV11-2 with TRBJ2-7, with TRBD2 matching 14 bases. Germline V lookup: CDR1 SGHAT, CDR2 FQNNGV. J gave up 0 bases and V 5 bases, and 3 bases lay outside the gene matches. The CDR3 has 16 amino acids. The CDR3 nucleotides read TGTGCCAGCAGCAGGACTAGCGGGAGGACCTCCTACGAGCAGTACTTC. This translates into CASSRTSGRTSYEQYF.

This clonotype occurred a few times. Possible read error: a much larger clone is one base away. The rearrangement joins TRBV2 to TRBJ2-1; 7 bases fit TRBD2. The CDR3 has 16 amino acids. CDR1 is SNHLY, CDR2 FYNNEI, per germline. In DNA form, the CDR3 reads TGTGCCAGCAGTGTCGGGTCGGGGAGGGCCTCGAATGAGCAGTCCTTC. As protein: CASSVGSGRASNEQSF.

This clonotype showed up just a few times. The V and J genes are TRBV5-1 and TRBJ2-7; D could derive from TRBD1 or TRBD2 (6 bases each). This CDR3 has 14 residues. Germline V gene data show CDR1 as SGHRS and CDR2 as YFSETQ. V lost 7 bases and J lost 6, with 20 bases in between. The CDR3 DNA reads TGCGCCAGCTGCCTGGAAGGGGGGAATATCGAGCAGTACTTC. Translating it yields CASCLEGGNIEQYF.

This clonotype was counted a few times. The chain employs TRBV2 and TRBJ1-5; D is possibly TRBD1 (5 bases). This CDR3 is built from 15 residues. The V and J ends lost 2 bases and 1 base respectively, with 9 bases between them. Germline assignment: CDR1 SNHLY and CDR2 FYNNEI. For the CDR3, the DNA is TGTGCCAGCAGTGAAAGGGGACGGAGCAATCAGCCCCAGCATTTT. Protein sequence: CASSERGRSNQPQHF.

This clonotype turned up a few times. This rearrangement joins TRBV19 to TRBJ2-1, with TRBD2 identical over 10 bases. Germline V gene sequence: CDR1 LNHDA, CDR2 SQIVND (reference sequence). J lost 9 bases, V lost 2 bases, and 7 bases had no gene match. The CDR3 extends over 15 amino acids. CDR3 region: CASSIRSGRAGEQFF. CDR3 coding DNA: TGTGCCAGTAGTATACGCAGCGGGAGGGCCGGTGAGCAGTTCTTC. The full variable domain, rest sourced from reference TRBV19 and TRBJ2-1, is DGGITQSPKYLFRKEGQNVTLSCEQNLNHDAMYWYRQDPGQGLRLIYYSQIVNDFQKGDIAEGYSVSREKKESFPLTVTSAQKNPTAFYLCASSIRSGRAGEQFFGPGTRLTVL.

V and J are TRBV20-1 and TRBJ2-2; 7 bases map to TRBD2. With 5 bases clipped from V and 4 bases from J, the junction kept 10 bases outside the gene matches. Germline V gives CDR1 DFQATT, CDR2 SNEGSKA (reference sequence). The CDR3 is 15 residues long. This chain's CDR3 is CSAESGNSGTGELFF. CDR3 coding DNA: TGCAGTGCTGAAAGCGGGAATTCGGGCACCGGGGAGCTGTTTTTT.

This clonotype was seen repeatedly, ten times or more. V is TRBV18 and J is TRBJ2-7, with 8 bases that match TRBD2. The CDR3 has 14 amino acids. After removal of 4 bases from V and 6 bases from J, the junction contained 8 bases not matched to a gene. Germline values: CDR1 KGHSH, CDR2 LQKENI. CDR3 nucleotide sequence: TGTGCCAGCTCACTTTCTTCTAGCGGGCGCGAGCAGTACTTC. Translating gives CASSLSSSGREQYF.

In its sample, this clonotype was seen many times. The chain has TRBV5-1 and TRBJ2-7; 8 nucleotides match TRBD2. The ends lost 1 base at V and 7 bases at J; junction bases unmatched: 10. There are 15 residues in the CDR3. CDR1 and CDR2 (germline): SGHRS, YFSETQ. The CDR3 is CASSLSRAGADEQYF. Here the CDR3 DNA reads TGCGCCAGCAGCTTGAGCCGAGCGGGAGCGGATGAGCAGTACTTC.

This chain connects TRBV7-2 to TRBJ1-4; 7 bases are a match to TRBD1. The ends lost 2 bases at V and 8 bases at J; junction bases unmatched: 5. The CDR3 is 14 amino acids. Germline V CDR1 and CDR2: SGHTA, FQGNSA. The CDR3 bases are TGTGCCAGCAGCTTATGGCAGGGGGGAGAAAAACTGTTTTTT. Encoded protein: CASSLWQGGEKLFF.

This clonotype was recorded at least ten times. V and J are TRBV5-1 and TRBJ2-1, with 9 positions matching TRBD2. The CDR3 has 18 amino acids. Trimming took 4 bases from V and 7 from J; bases not matched to a gene: 18. Per germline, CDR1 SGHRS and CDR2 YFSETQ. For the CDR3, the DNA is TGCGCCAGCAGCAGCTTCGGAGGTGCGGGAGGGTTGGGAAATGAGCAGTTCTTC. Translating it yields CASSSFGGAGGLGNEQFF.

V and J are TRBV5-1 and TRBJ1-4; possible D gene TRBD1, 6 bases. Trimming removed 4 bases from V and 3 bases from J, with 10 bases in between. CDR3 size: 14 residues. Germline V CDR1 and CDR2: SGHRS, YFSETQ. The CDR3 nucleotides are TGCGCCAGCAGCCCAGGGGCTTCTAATGAAAAACTGTTTTTT. It is translated as CASSPGASNEKLFF.

This clonotype was seen many times. The gene calls are TRBV28 and TRBJ2-3, with a tentative D call TRBD2 (5 bases). Germline CDR1 reads MDHEN; CDR2 reads SYDVKM. CDR3 length: 18 residues. The germline V and J ends were trimmed by 5 bases and 0 bases, with 21 bases remaining between them. This chain's CDR3 is CASSRPPGSDTSTDTQYF. CDR3 DNA sequence: TGTGCCAGCAGTCGCCCGCCCGGTAGCGACACTAGCACAGATACGCAGTATTTT.

The sample holds many counts of this clonotype. The chain combines TRBV20-1 with TRBJ2-1; D remains ambiguous. The germline V gene has CDR1 DFQATT and CDR2 SNEGSKA (reference sequence). With 6 bases removed from V and 8 bases from J, the gap between germline ends came to 11 bases. This CDR3 has 11 amino acids. CDR3: CSANDGDEQFF. The CDR3 DNA reads as TGCAGTGCGAACGATGGGGATGAGCAGTTCTTC.

About this clonotype: An end of the junction does not agree with germline; a read error may underlie this. This chain connects TRBV7-2 to TRBJ2-3; weak D call: TRBD2 (6 bases). The CDR3 has 15 amino acids. The germline V gene encodes CDR1 SGHTA and CDR2 FQGNSA. Written as DNA, the CDR3 is TGTGCCAGCAGCTTAGGAGGAGGGCGCACAGATACGCGGTATTTT. Its protein product is CASSLGGGRTDTRYF. Variable domain in full (rest from reference TRBV7-2 and TRBJ2-3): GAGVSQSPSNKVTEKGKDVELRCDPISGHTALYWYRQSLGQGLEFLIYFQGNSAPDKSGLPSDRFSAERTGGSVSTLTIQRTQQEDSAVYLCASSLGGGRTDTRYFGPGTRLTVL.

In the case of this clonotype: A much bigger clone sits one base away, suggesting this may be a read error. The CDR3 protein is CASSDDAQELFF. The CDR3 DNA follows: TGTGCCAGCTCGGATGACGCCCAAGAACTGTTTTTT. The chain is built from TRBV2 and TRBJ1-4, with D unresolved. V was clipped by 8 bases and J by 12 bases, with 16 bases between them. Germline loops: CDR1 SNHLY, CDR2 FYNNEI. The CDR3 contains 12 residues.

V gene TRBV25-1 combines with J gene TRBJ1-1; weak D call: TRBD1 (6 bases). CDR3 length: 13 amino acids. Germline V gives CDR1 MGHDK, CDR2 SYGVNS. CDR3 coding DNA: TGTGCGACCACGGGGCAGGGGTGGACTGAAGCTTTCTTT. It codes for CATTGQGWTEAFF.

This clonotype was observed many times. This chain connects TRBV7-9 to TRBJ2-7; D gene ambiguous. Trimming shortened V by 5 bases and J by 0 bases, and 23 bases separated the two germline ends. The CDR3 sequence is 18 residues long. The germline V gene encodes CDR1 SEHNR and CDR2 FQNEAQ (reference sequence). This chain's CDR3 is CASSPLSLRAPLSYEQYF. The CDR3 coding sequence is TGTGCCAGCAGCCCGCTCTCACTCCGGGCACCCCTCTCCTACGAGCAGTACTTC.

This chain connects TRBV5-6 to TRBJ1-2; 9 positions match TRBD1. CDR3 length: 15 amino acids. Per germline, CDR1 SGHDT and CDR2 YYEEEE. Unmatched junction bases numbered 9, after V lost 6 bases and J lost 3 bases. CDR3 sequence reads: CASIKQGTGHYGYTF. The DNA of the CDR3 is TGTGCCAGCATCAAACAGGGGACAGGGCACTATGGCTACACCTTC.

This clonotype was observed many times. This chain uses TRBV2 with TRBJ1-6; the D gene is possibly TRBD1 (5 bases). Germline loops: CDR1 SNHLY, CDR2 FYNNEI. The CDR3 covers 13 residues. V dropped 6 bases and J dropped 4 bases, with 7 bases sitting between them. The CDR3 is CASRGRYNSPLHF. CDR3 sequence (DNA): TGTGCCAGCAGGGGACGGTATAATTCACCCCTCCACTTT.

The chain recombines TRBV7-6 with TRBJ2-7; D uncertain. Trimming took 3 bases from V and 0 from J, leaving 9 bases between them. This CDR3 region has 14 residues. Germline V lookup: CDR1 SGHVS, CDR2 FNYEAQ. Here the CDR3 DNA reads TGTGCCAGCAGCTTCGAAGAGAGCTCCTACGAGCAGTACTTC. It yields the protein CASSFEESSYEQYF.

The table lists this clonotype with many counts. This chain uses TRBV3-1 with TRBJ1-2; D ambiguous. The V gene lost 0 bases and the J gene lost 1 base, with 9 bases spanning the gap. This CDR3 comprises 15 residues. Germline V gene lookup returns CDR1 LGHDT and CDR2 YNNKEL (reference sequence). CDR3 amino acids: CASSQDEPDNYGYTF. As DNA, the CDR3 is TGTGCCAGCAGCCAAGACGAGCCCGATAACTATGGCTACACCTTC.

The chain carries TRBV15 and TRBJ1-2, with D unresolved. Germline V gene data show CDR1 as LNHNV and CDR2 as YYDKDF (reference sequence). V was pared by 1 base and J by 7 bases, with 7 bases between. This CDR3 contains 12 residues. The CDR3 DNA reads as TGTGCCACCAGCAGAGGCCCAGGTGGCTACACCTTC. Translated, it gives CATSRGPGGYTF.

J is TRBJ1-4 and V is TRBV2; D gene uncertain. With 9 bases removed from V and 8 bases from J, the gap between germline ends came to 10 bases. The CDR3 totals 11 residues. Germline assignment: CDR1 SNHLY and CDR2 FYNNEI. CDR3 DNA: TGTGCCAGTGGGGTGGAGGAAAAACTGTTTTTT. Translation gives CASGVEEKLFF.

This clonotype was seen ten or more times. Here the CDR3 DNA reads TGTGCCAGCAGTTACTCGATGGGACAGGGGATCTACGAGCAGTACTTC. It codes for CASSYSMGQGIYEQYF. The V and J genes are TRBV6-5 and TRBJ2-7; 10 nucleotides match TRBD1. Germline V gene sequence: CDR1 MNHEY, CDR2 SVGAGI. V shed 0 bases, J shed 3 bases, and the junction held 5 bases outside the gene matches. CDR3 size: 16 residues.

This clonotype occurred many times. This chain joins TRBV28 and TRBJ2-3; D not certain. The CDR3 spans 12 residues. Germline V lookup: CDR1 MDHEN, CDR2 SYDVKM. V was shortened by 3 bases and J by 0 bases, with 1 base between the two germline ends. CDR3 sequence reads: CASSFSTDTQYF. As DNA, the CDR3 is TGTGCCAGCAGTTTCAGCACAGATACGCAGTATTTT.

The rearrangement uses TRBV20-1 and TRBJ2-5; the match to TRBD2 covers 11 bases. Germline V gene data show CDR1 as DFQATT and CDR2 as SNEGSKA (reference sequence). The CDR3 is 15 residues long. Germline trimming cut 2 bases from V and 1 base from J; bases unmatched to any gene: 3. For the CDR3, the DNA is TGCAGTGCTAGACCCCTAGCGGGAGGCCAAGAGACCCAGTACTTC. It codes for CSARPLAGGQETQYF.

A single count supports this clonotype. This may stem from a read error, because a much larger clone lies one nucleotide away. The chain couples TRBV5-1 to TRBJ2-1; 8 positions match TRBD1. Germline CDR1 reads SGHRS; CDR2 reads YFSETQ. The CDR3 is 14 amino acids. For the CDR3, the DNA is TGCGCCAGCACTAGACAGGGGACCTACGATGAGCAGTTCTTC. Its translation is CASTRQGTYDEQFF.